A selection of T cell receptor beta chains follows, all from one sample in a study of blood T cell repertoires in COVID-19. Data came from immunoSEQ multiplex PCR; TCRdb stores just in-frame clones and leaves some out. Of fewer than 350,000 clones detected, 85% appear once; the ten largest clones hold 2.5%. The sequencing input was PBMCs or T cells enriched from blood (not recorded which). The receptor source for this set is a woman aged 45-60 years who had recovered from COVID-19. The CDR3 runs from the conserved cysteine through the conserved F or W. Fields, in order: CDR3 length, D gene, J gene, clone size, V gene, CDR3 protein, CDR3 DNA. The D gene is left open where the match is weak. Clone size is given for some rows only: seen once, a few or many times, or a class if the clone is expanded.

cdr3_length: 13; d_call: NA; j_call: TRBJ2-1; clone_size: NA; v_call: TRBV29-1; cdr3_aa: CSVEAYRYNEQFF; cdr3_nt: TGCAGCGTTGAAGCCTACCGGTACAATGAGCAGTTCTTC
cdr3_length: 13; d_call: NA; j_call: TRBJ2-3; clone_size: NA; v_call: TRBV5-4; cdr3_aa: CASSLAETDTQYF; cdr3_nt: TGTGCCAGCAGCTTAGCTGAAACAGATACGCAGTATTTT
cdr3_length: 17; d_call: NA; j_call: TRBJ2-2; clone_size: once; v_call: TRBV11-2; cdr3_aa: CASSHLGWEIRTGELFF; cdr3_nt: TGTGCCAGCAGCCACCTGGGGTGGGAGATTAGGACCGGGGAGCTGTTTTTT
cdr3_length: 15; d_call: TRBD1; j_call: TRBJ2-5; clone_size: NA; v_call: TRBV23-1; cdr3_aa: CASSPSRDSQETQYF; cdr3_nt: TGCGCCAGCAGTCCGTCCCGGGACAGCCAAGAGACCCAGTACTTC
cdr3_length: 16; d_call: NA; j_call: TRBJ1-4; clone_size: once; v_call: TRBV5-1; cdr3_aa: CASSSLGGTGNEKLFF; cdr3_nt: TGCGCCAGCAGCAGCCTCGGCGGGACGGGAAATGAAAAACTGTTTTTT
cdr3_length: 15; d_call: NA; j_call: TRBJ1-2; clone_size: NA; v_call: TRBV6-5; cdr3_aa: CASSVNRAAVYGYTF; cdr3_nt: TGTGCCAGCAGCGTAAACAGAGCAGCAGTTTATGGCTACACCTTC
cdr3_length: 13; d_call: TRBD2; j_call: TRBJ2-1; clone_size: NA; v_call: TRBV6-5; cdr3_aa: CASTRLAGGKQFF; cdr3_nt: TGTGCCAGCACCCGACTAGCGGGGGGTAAGCAGTTCTTC
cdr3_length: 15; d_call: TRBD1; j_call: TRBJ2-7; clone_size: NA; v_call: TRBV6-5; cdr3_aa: CASRDRDRGSDEQYF; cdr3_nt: TGTGCCAGCAGGGACCGGGACAGGGGATCGGATGAGCAGTACTTC
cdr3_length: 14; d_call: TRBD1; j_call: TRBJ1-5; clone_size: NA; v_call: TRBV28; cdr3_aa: CASRSDRWQQPQHF; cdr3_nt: TGTGCCAGCAGATCGGACAGGTGGCAGCAGCCCCAGCATTTT
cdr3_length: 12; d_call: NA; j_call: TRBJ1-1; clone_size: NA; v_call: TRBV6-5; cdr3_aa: CASSQLNTEAFF; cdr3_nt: TGTGCCAGCAGCCAGTTGAACACTGAAGCTTTCTTT
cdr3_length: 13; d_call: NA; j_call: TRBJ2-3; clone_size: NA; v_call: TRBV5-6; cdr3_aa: CASSSDTTDTQYF; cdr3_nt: TGTGCCAGCAGCTCGGACACCACAGATACGCAGTATTTT
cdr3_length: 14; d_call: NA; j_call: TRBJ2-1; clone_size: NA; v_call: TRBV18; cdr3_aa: CASSPSGYYNEQFF; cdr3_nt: TGTGCCAGCTCACCTTCCGGTTATTACAATGAGCAGTTCTTC
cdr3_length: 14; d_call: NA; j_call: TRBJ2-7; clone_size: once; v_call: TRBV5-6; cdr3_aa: CASSFGTPTYEQYF; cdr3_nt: TGTGCCAGCAGCTTTGGGACACCCACCTACGAGCAGTACTTC
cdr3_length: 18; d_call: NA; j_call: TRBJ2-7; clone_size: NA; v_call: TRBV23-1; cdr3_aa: CASSQGVALAGRLYEQYF; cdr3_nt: TGCGCCAGCAGTCAAGGTGTAGCCCTGGCGGGGAGGCTCTACGAGCAGTACTTC
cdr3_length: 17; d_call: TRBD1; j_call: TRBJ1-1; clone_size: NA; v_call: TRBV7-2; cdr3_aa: CASSLSVGGQWNTEAFF; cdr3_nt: TGTGCCAGCAGCTTATCAGTGGGGGGACAGTGGAACACTGAAGCTTTCTTT
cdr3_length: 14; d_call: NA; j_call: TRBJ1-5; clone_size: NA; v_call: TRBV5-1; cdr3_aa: CASSLDAGNQPQHF; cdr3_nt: TGCGCCAGCAGCTTAGACGCGGGCAATCAGCCCCAGCATTTT
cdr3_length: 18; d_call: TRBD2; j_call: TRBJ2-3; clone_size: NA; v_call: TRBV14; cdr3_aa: CASSQFPTLAGVADTQYF; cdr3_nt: TGTGCCAGCAGCCAATTCCCTACACTAGCGGGAGTAGCAGATACGCAGTATTTT